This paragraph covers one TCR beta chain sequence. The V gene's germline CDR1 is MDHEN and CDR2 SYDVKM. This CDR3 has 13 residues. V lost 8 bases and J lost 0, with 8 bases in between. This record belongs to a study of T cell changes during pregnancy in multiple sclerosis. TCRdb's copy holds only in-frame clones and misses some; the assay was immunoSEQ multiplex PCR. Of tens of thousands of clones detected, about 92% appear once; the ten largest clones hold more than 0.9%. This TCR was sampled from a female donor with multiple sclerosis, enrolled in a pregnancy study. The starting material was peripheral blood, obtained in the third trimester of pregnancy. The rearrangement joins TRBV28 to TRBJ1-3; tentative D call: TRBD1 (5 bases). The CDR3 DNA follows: TGTGCCAGCGGGGCGCTCTCTGGAAACACCATATATTTT. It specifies CASGALSGNTIYF.